The 29 T cell receptor beta chains reported below all come from one sample, sequenced in a study of T cell changes during pregnancy in multiple sclerosis. Produced via immunoSEQ multiplex PCR; TCRdb's table is partial and in-frame only. Among around 56,000 clones listed, 75% to 95% were seen once. This specimen consisted of peripheral blood, obtained in the first trimester of pregnancy. These receptors were taken from a female donor in good health, enrolled as a control in a pregnancy study.

The chain couples TRBV2 to TRBJ1-4, with 7 bases fitting TRBD1. The CDR3 is made up of 18 amino acids. The V gene's germline CDR1 is SNHLY and CDR2 FYNNEI. J gave up 0 bases and V 3 bases, and 10 bases lay outside the gene matches. CDR3 coding DNA: TGTGCCAGCAGTGAGCTCCATCCCAGGGGGACAACTAATGAAAAACTGTTTTTT. Translating gives CASSELHPRGTTNEKLFF.

The chain links TRBV29-1 to TRBJ1-4; D remains unclear. The CDR3 consists of 11 residues. The ends were cut back, 6 bases at V and 5 bases at J, with 7 bases in the middle. CDR1 is SQVTM and CDR2 is ANQGSEA in the germline V gene. The CDR3 loop is CSVGENEKLFF. In nucleotides, the CDR3 is TGCAGCGTCGGGGAAAATGAAAAACTGTTTTTT. The full variable domain, its missing parts supplied by reference TRBV29-1 and TRBJ1-4, is SAVISQKPSRDICQRGTSLTIQCQVDSQVTMMFWYRQQPGQSLTLIATANQGSEATYESGFVIDKFPISRPNLTFSTLTVSNMSPEDSSIYLCSVGENEKLFFGSGTQLSVL.

The chain uses TRBV28 and TRBJ2-3; 7 nucleotides match TRBD2. Germline loops: CDR1 MDHEN, CDR2 SYDVKM. The V segment lost 2 bases and the J segment 2 bases; nucleotides outside the gene matches: 4. The CDR3 extends over 15 amino acids. The CDR3 spells CASSLGLAVTDTQYF. For the CDR3, the DNA is TGTGCCAGCAGTTTAGGGCTAGCGGTCACAGATACGCAGTATTTT.

The V call is TRBV29-1, the J call TRBJ2-7, with 9 bases identical to TRBD1. With 4 bases clipped from V and 6 bases from J, the junction kept 7 bases outside the gene matches. Germline CDR1 SQVTM, CDR2 ANQGSEA. The CDR3 is made up of 13 amino acids. The CDR3 loop reads CSVAGTGSFEQYF. The DNA of the CDR3 is TGCAGCGTTGCCGGGACAGGGAGTTTCGAGCAGTACTTC.

The chain employs TRBV27 and TRBJ1-5; possibly TRBD1 for D (6 bases). Trimming pared 2 bases from V and 7 bases from J, leaving 15 bases between. The CDR3 length is 15 residues. CDR1 MNHEY and CDR2 SMNVEV come from the germline V gene (reference sequence). The CDR3 nucleotides read TGTGCCAGCAGTTTAAGGTCAGGGGATGGACAGCCCCAGCATTTT. Translated, it gives CASSLRSGDGQPQHF.

This rearrangement joins TRBV29-1 to TRBJ2-5, with D tentatively TRBD2 (5 bases). The CDR3 extends over 14 amino acids. Germline V lookup: CDR1 SQVTM, CDR2 ANQGSEA. V was trimmed by 4 bases and J by 3 bases, leaving 15 bases between them. The CDR3 nucleotides read TGCAGCGTTGGACGGGCGGGTATGAAAGAGACCCAGTACTTC. Translation gives CSVGRAGMKETQYF. Complete variable domain (other parts from reference TRBV29-1 and TRBJ2-5): SAVISQKPSRDICQRGTSLTIQCQVDSQVTMMFWYRQQPGQSLTLIATANQGSEATYESGFVIDKFPISRPNLTFSTLTVSNMSPEDSSIYLCSVGRAGMKETQYFGPGTRLLVL.

The chain recombines TRBV7-2 with TRBJ1-5, with D uncertain. The CDR3 extends over 15 amino acids. Germline V lookup: CDR1 SGHTA, CDR2 FQGNSA. Between the trimmed V and J ends, which lost 1 base and 0 bases, there was a span of 7 bases. CDR3 nucleotides: TGTGCCAGCAGCTTAGTCTGGAGTAGCAATCAGCCCCAGCATTTT. This codes for CASSLVWSSNQPQHF.

The chain couples TRBV7-3 to TRBJ2-2; 7 nucleotides line up with TRBD2. CDR1 is SGHTA and CDR2 is FQGTGA in the germline V gene. The V gene end was trimmed by 5 bases and the J gene end by 4 bases; junction bases not matched to a gene: 7. The CDR3 has 15 amino acids. CDR3 nucleotide sequence: TGTGCCAGCAGCGGGTGGGAGCGGGGCACCGGGGAGCTGTTTTTT. Amino acid sequence: CASSGWERGTGELFF.

The chain has TRBV2 and TRBJ2-2, with 9 bases matching TRBD1. The CDR3 has 18 amino acids. Germline V gene data show CDR1 as SNHLY and CDR2 as FYNNEI. V lost 2 bases, J lost 7 bases, and 14 bases stayed unmatched. CDR3 coding DNA: TGTGCCAGCAGTGAACTCTTACAGGGGGCGTATTTTAACGGGGAGCTGTTTTTT. Protein: CASSELLQGAYFNGELFF.

The J gene is TRBJ2-7, the V gene TRBV12-5; D is ambiguous. CDR1 is LGHNT, CDR2 FRNRAP, per germline. V was trimmed by 6 bases and J by 4 bases, leaving 10 bases between them. The CDR3 extends over 12 amino acids. Here the CDR3 reads CASGIGFYEQYF. The CDR3 DNA reads as TGTGCTAGTGGGATCGGGTTTTACGAGCAGTACTTC. The full variable domain, rest sourced from reference TRBV12-5 and TRBJ2-7, is DARVTQTPRHKVTEMGQEVTMRCQPILGHNTVFWYRQTMMQGLELLAYFRNRAPLDDSGMPKDRFSAEMPDATLATLKIQPSEPRDSAVYFCASGIGFYEQYFGPGTRLTVT.

This sequence joins TRBV28 and TRBJ1-2; 9 nucleotides line up with TRBD1. The CDR3 has 15 residues. Germline loops: CDR1 MDHEN, CDR2 SYDVKM. The V gene end was trimmed by 3 bases and the J gene end by 8 bases; junction bases not matched to a gene: 10. CDR3 residues: CASSLVGQGNGGYTF. Written as DNA, the CDR3 is TGTGCCAGCAGTTTGGTAGGACAGGGGAATGGAGGCTACACCTTC.

The rearrangement joins TRBV27 to TRBJ1-2; tentative D call: TRBD1 (5 bases). CDR3 length: 14 residues. With 3 bases removed from V and 4 bases from J, the gap between germline ends came to 12 bases. Germline assignment: CDR1 MNHEY and CDR2 SMNVEV (reference sequence). CDR3 region: CASSFERGIYGYTF. DNA of the CDR3: TGTGCCAGCAGTTTCGAGCGGGGGATCTATGGCTACACCTTC.

The chain recombines TRBV6-4 with TRBJ2-1; the match to TRBD1 covers 9 bases. Germline trimming cut 3 bases from V and 2 bases from J; bases unmatched to any gene: 2. CDR1 and CDR2 (germline): MRHNA, SNTAGT. CDR3 size: 15 residues. The CDR3 DNA sequence: TGTGCCAGCAGTGAGGGACAGGGCACCTACAATGAGCAGTTCTTC. This gives the protein CASSEGQGTYNEQFF.

V is TRBV18 and J is TRBJ2-7, with D possibly matching TRBD2 (5 bases). V shed 1 base and J shed 2 bases, with 9 bases lying between them. The CDR3 runs to 14 residues. Looked up from germline, CDR1 is KGHSH and CDR2 is LQKENI. CDR3 in DNA: TGTGCCAGCTCACCACGAGTGGGAGCCTACGAGCAGTACTTC. Translated: CASSPRVGAYEQYF.

This clone was detected only once. This chain joins TRBV7-2 and TRBJ2-3; 8 positions match TRBD2. The CDR3 totals 14 residues. CDR1 is SGHTA and CDR2 is FQGNSA in the germline V gene. V shed 5 bases, J shed 1 base, and the junction held 2 bases outside the gene matches. The CDR3 loop is CASSQTSGTDTQYF. The CDR3, as DNA: TGTGCCAGCAGCCAGACTAGCGGCACAGATACGCAGTATTTT. Drawing the rest from reference TRBV7-2 and TRBJ2-3, the complete variable domain is GAGVSQSPSNKVTEKGKDVELRCDPISGHTALYWYRQSLGQGLEFLIYFQGNSAPDKSGLPSDRFSAERTGGSVSTLTIQRTQQEDSAVYLCASSQTSGTDTQYFGPGTRLTVL.

This clone was counted a few times. The rearrangement links TRBV5-1 to TRBJ1-5; weak D call: TRBD1 (5 bases). Trimming pared 1 base from V and 2 bases from J, leaving 10 bases between. This CDR3 contains 15 residues. Germline lookup yields CDR1 SGHRS and CDR2 YFSETQ. CDR3 coding DNA: TGCGCCAGCAGCTTGTCACCGGGGGGCAATCAGCCCCAGCATTTT. Translated: CASSLSPGGNQPQHF.

The CDR3 DNA is TGTGCCACCGGTCAGGGGGCCCGGACCTACGAGCAGTACTTC. It encodes CATGQGARTYEQYF. The gene calls are TRBV15 and TRBJ2-7, with 8 bases that match TRBD1. Germline V lookup: CDR1 LNHNV, CDR2 YYDKDF (reference sequence). The CDR3 totals 14 residues. V was pared by 8 bases and J by 2 bases, with 8 bases of the junction left unmatched.

V gene TRBV7-2 combines with J gene TRBJ2-5; unclear D gene. The CDR3 is 14 amino acids. Trimming cost V 1 base and J 5 bases, with 11 bases left between them. The germline gives CDR1 SGHTA, CDR2 FQGNSA. The CDR3 bases are TGTGCCAGCAGCTTAGATGCGGTCCGGGAGACCCAGTACTTC. Translating gives CASSLDAVRETQYF. Drawing the rest from reference TRBV7-2 and TRBJ2-5, the complete variable domain is GAGVSQSPSNKVTEKGKDVELRCDPISGHTALYWYRQSLGQGLEFLIYFQGNSAPDKSGLPSDRFSAERTGGSVSTLTIQRTQQEDSAVYLCASSLDAVRETQYFGPGTRLLVL.

The chain uses TRBV5-1 and TRBJ2-3; 12 bases align to TRBD2. The J segment lost 2 bases and the V segment lost 2 bases, leaving 6 bases of the junction unmatched. The CDR3 has 17 residues. Germline-derived CDR1 and CDR2 are SGHRS and YFSETQ. The CDR3 nucleotides read TGCGCCAGCAGCTTCCTCGGACTAGCGGGGCCCACAGATACGCAGTATTTT. Its protein product is CASSFLGLAGPTDTQYF. The full variable domain, completed using reference TRBV5-1 and TRBJ2-3, is KAGVTQTPRYLIKTRGQQVTLSCSPISGHRSVSWYQQTPGQGLQFLFEYFSETQRNKGNFPGRFSGRQFSNSRSEMNVSTLELGDSALYLCASSFLGLAGPTDTQYFGPGTRLTVL.

V gene TRBV13 combines with J gene TRBJ2-6; 7 bases are a match to TRBD1. The CDR3 covers 20 residues. V was pared by 4 bases and J by 0 bases, with 15 bases of the junction left unmatched. Germline V lookup: CDR1 PRHDT, CDR2 FYEKMQ (reference sequence). The CDR3 is CASSSSVGGSDDSGANVLTF. For the CDR3, the DNA is TGTGCCAGCAGCTCCTCAGTAGGGGGCTCTGACGACTCTGGGGCCAACGTCCTGACTTTC.

The chain couples TRBV28 to TRBJ2-1; TRBD2 matches at 8 bases. The CDR3 sequence is 16 residues long. Per germline, CDR1 MDHEN and CDR2 SYDVKM. The trim removed 2 bases at V and 2 bases at J, leaving 5 bases unmatched. The CDR3 region is CASSLAGGYPYNEQFF. As DNA, the CDR3 is TGTGCCAGCAGTTTAGCGGGAGGTTACCCCTACAATGAGCAGTTCTTC.

This chain connects TRBV2 to TRBJ1-2; no reliable D call. The CDR3 runs 12 residues. Germline values: CDR1 SNHLY, CDR2 FYNNEI. V gave up 6 bases and J gave up 8 bases, with 13 bases separating them. This CDR3 reads CASSLETGGYTF. CDR3 nucleotide sequence: TGTGCCAGCAGCCTGGAAACCGGGGGCTACACCTTC.

The rearrangement joins TRBV28 to TRBJ2-7; 10 bases are shared with TRBD1. CDR3 length: 15 residues. The germline V gene encodes CDR1 MDHEN and CDR2 SYDVKM. J was trimmed by 5 bases and V by 6 bases; bases with no gene match: 10. The CDR3 loop reads CASRFRGTGEHEQYF. CDR3 DNA sequence: TGTGCCAGCAGATTTAGGGGGACAGGGGAACACGAGCAGTACTTC.

V is TRBV6-4 and J is TRBJ2-5; 11 nucleotides line up with TRBD2. After removal of 0 bases from V and 5 bases from J, the junction contained 5 bases not matched to a gene. This CDR3 has 16 amino acids. Germline loops: CDR1 MRHNA, CDR2 SNTAGT. CDR3 region: CASSDSLAGAGETQYF. CDR3 nucleotide sequence: TGTGCCAGCAGTGACTCACTAGCGGGGGCTGGGGAGACCCAGTACTTC.

V usage is TRBV6-5 and J usage is TRBJ2-1; TRBD1 agrees at 9 bases. Germline V CDR1 and CDR2: MNHEY, SVGAGI. Unmatched junction bases numbered 5, after V lost 2 bases and J lost 9 bases. The CDR3 contains 14 residues. The CDR3 here is CASSYTTGGGEQFF. In DNA form, the CDR3 reads TGTGCCAGCAGTTACACTACAGGGGGCGGTGAGCAGTTCTTC.

The rearrangement links TRBV15 to TRBJ2-1; possibly TRBD2 for D (6 bases). V gave up 5 bases and J gave up 6 bases, with 17 bases separating them. The CDR3 is made up of 15 amino acids. Germline CDR1 is LNHNV and CDR2 is YYDKDF (reference sequence). The CDR3 nucleotides are TGTGCCACCAGCCGTTTCGGGACTCAGGGCAATGAGCAGTTCTTC. Translated, it gives CATSRFGTQGNEQFF.

The chain employs TRBV7-9 and TRBJ2-1, with D possibly TRBD2 on 6 matching bases. The CDR3 length is 15 residues. V was trimmed by 3 bases and J by 4 bases, leaving 13 bases between them. The germline gives CDR1 SEHNR, CDR2 FQNEAQ (reference sequence). This CDR3 reads CASSFRDLHYNEQFF. The CDR3 bases are TGTGCCAGCAGCTTCCGGGACTTACATTACAATGAGCAGTTCTTC.

This CDR3 is CASSLSGQRANYGYTF. CDR3 sequence (DNA): TGTGCCAGCAGTTTATCGGGGCAGAGAGCTAACTATGGCTACACCTTC. The gene calls are TRBV27 and TRBJ1-2; maybe TRBD1 (5 bases). Germline-derived CDR1 and CDR2 are MNHEY and SMNVEV (reference sequence). The CDR3 covers 16 residues. V was trimmed by 0 bases and J by 0 bases, leaving 11 bases between them.

The chain has TRBV5-1 and TRBJ2-3; D possibly corresponds to TRBD1 (5 bases). Germline V CDR1 and CDR2: SGHRS, YFSETQ. The CDR3 has 14 residues. V was pared by 4 bases and J by 3 bases, with 12 bases between. CDR3 sequence reads: CASSITRVTDTQYF. The CDR3 DNA reads as TGCGCCAGCAGCATCACCAGGGTGACAGATACGCAGTATTTT.